The clone carrying this TCR beta chain was seen just once. The sample comes from a study of blood T cell repertoires in COVID-19. Study background: Sites across the United States, Italy and Spain contributed samples from acute and convalescent COVID-19. T cells, B-cell-depleted T cells, or PBMCs supplied cDNA or gDNA.

Germline CDR1 reads MNHEY; CDR2 reads SVGEGT. V lost 6 bases to trimming and J lost 1 base, with 13 bases between them. This CDR3 has 14 residues. As originally analysed: Counts of nucleated cells, estimated from reference gene primer amplification, were obtained. Measured with immunoSEQ multiplex PCR; TCRdb has only the in-frame clones, and not every one. Clonal size and the V and J genes are those of that table, whereas D and trimming came from the DNA. This sample has 25,000 to 35,000 clones, with over 75% found just once. Sequences were obtained from peripheral blood. This TCR derives from a man in his 70s with active COVID-19. V usage is TRBV6-2 or TRBV6-3 and J usage is TRBJ2-7; D unclear. The DNA of the CDR3 is TGTGCCAGCAGCTCCTTGACTGGATCCTACGAGCAGTACTTC. Translation: CASSSLTGSYEQYF.